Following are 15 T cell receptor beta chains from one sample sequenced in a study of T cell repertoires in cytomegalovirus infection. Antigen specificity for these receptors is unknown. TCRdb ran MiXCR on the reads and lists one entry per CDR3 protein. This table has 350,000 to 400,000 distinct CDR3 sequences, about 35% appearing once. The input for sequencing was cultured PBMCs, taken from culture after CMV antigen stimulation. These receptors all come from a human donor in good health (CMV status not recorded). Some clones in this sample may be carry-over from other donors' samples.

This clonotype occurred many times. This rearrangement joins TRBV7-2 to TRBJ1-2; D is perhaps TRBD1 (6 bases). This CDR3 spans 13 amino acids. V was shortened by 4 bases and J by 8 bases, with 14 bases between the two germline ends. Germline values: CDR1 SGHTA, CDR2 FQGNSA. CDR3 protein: CASSSPGERGYTF. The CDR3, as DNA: TGTGCCAGCAGCTCCCCAGGGGAGAGAGGCTACACCTTC. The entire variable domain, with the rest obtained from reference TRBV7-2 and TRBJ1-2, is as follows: GAGVSQSPSNKVTEKGKDVELRCDPISGHTALYWYRQSLGQGLEFLIYFQGNSAPDKSGLPSDRFSAERTGGSVSTLTIQRTQQEDSAVYLCASSSPGERGYTFGSGTRLTVV.

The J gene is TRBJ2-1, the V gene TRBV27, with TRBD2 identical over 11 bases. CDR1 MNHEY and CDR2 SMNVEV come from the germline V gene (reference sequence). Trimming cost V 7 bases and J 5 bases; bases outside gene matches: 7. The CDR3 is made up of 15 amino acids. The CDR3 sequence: CASNPLAGVHNEQFF. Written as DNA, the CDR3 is TGTGCCAGCAACCCACTAGCGGGAGTCCACAATGAGCAGTTCTTC.

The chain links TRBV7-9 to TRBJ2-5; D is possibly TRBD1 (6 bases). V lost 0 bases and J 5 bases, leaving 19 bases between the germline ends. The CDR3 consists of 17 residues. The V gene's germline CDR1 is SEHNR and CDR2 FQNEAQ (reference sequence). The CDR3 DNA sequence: TGTGCCAGCAGCTTAGCCGTACCGTCAGGGGCATCGGAGACCCAGTACTTC. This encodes CASSLAVPSGASETQYF.

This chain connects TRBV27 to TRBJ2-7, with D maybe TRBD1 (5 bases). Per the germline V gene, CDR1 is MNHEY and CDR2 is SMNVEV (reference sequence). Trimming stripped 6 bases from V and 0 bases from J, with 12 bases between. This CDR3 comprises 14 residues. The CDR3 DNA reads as TGTGCCAGCAGACACAGGTTTAGCTCCTACGAGCAGTACGTC. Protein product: CASRHRFSSYEQYV.

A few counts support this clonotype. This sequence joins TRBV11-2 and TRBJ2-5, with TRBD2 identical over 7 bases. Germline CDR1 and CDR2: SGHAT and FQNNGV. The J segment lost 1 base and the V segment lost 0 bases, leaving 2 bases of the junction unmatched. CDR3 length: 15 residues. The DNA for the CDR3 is TGTGCCAGCAGCTTAGATCTAGCGGTCCAAGAGACCCAGTACTTC. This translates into CASSLDLAVQETQYF. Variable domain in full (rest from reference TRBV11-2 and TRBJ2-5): EAGVAQSPRYKIIEKRQSVAFWCNPISGHATLYWYQQILGQGPKLLIQFQNNGVVDDSQLPKDRFSAERLKGVDSTLKIQPAKLEDSAVYLCASSLDLAVQETQYFGPGTRLLVL.

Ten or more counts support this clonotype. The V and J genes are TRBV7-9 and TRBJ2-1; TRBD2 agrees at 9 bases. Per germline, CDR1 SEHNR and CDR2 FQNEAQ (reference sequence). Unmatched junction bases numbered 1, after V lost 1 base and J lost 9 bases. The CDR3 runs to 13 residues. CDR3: CASSLEAGGEQFF. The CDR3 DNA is TGTGCCAGCAGCTTAGAAGCGGGAGGTGAGCAGTTCTTC.

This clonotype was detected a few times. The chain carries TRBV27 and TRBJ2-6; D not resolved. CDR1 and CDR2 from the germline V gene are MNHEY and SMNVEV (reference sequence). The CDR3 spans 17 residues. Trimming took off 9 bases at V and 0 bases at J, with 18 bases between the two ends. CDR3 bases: TGTGCCAGGGTAGGGCGCCCCTTATACTCTGGGGCCAACGTCCTGACTTTC. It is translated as CARVGRPLYSGANVLTF.

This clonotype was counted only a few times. CDR3 loop: CASSHPGRAYEQYF. The CDR3 bases are TGTGCCAGTAGTCACCCGGGCCGAGCCTACGAGCAGTACTTC. The chain recombines TRBV19 with TRBJ2-7; D is uncertain. V shed 5 bases and J shed 2 bases, with 13 bases lying between them. The CDR3 has 14 amino acids. The germline V gene has CDR1 LNHDA and CDR2 SQIVND (reference sequence).

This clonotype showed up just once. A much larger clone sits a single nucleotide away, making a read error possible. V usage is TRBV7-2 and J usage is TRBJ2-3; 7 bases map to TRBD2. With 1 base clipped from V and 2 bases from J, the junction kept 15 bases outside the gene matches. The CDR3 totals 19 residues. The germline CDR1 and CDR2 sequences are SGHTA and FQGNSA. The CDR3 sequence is CASSLGGPAGPKATDTQYF. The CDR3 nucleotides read TGTGCCAGCAGCTTAGGGGGACCAGCGGGACCGAAGGCCACAGATACGCAGTATTTT. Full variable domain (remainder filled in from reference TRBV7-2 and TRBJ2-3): GAGVSQSPSNKVTEKGKDVELRCDPISGHTALYWYRQSLGQGLEFLIYFQGNSAPDKSGLPSDRFSAERTGGSVSTLTIQRTQQEDSAVYLCASSLGGPAGPKATDTQYFGPGTRLTVL.

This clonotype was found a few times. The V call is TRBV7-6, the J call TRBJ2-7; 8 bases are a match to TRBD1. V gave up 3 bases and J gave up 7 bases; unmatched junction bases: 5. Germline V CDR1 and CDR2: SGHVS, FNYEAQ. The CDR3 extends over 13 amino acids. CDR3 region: CASSFQGAREQYF. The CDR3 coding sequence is TGTGCCAGCAGCTTTCAGGGGGCGAGGGAGCAGTACTTC. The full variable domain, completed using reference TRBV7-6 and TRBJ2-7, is GAGVSQSPRYKVTKRGQDVALRCDPISGHVSLYWYRQALGQGPEFLTYFNYEAQQDKSGLPNDRFSAERPEGSISTLTIQRTEQRDSAMYRCASSFQGAREQYFGPGTRLTVT.

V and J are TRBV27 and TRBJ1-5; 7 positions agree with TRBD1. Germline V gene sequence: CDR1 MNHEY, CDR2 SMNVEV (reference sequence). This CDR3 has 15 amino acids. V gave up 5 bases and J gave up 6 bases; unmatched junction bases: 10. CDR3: CASSQGDPRAQPQHF. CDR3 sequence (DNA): TGTGCCAGCAGTCAGGGGGACCCGAGGGCTCAGCCCCAGCATTTT.

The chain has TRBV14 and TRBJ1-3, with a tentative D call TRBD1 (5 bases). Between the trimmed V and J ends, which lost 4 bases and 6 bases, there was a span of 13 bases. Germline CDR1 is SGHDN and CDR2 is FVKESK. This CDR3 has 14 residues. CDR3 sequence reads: CASSPTGLPNTIYF. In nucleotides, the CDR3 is TGTGCCAGCAGCCCAACGGGACTGCCAAACACCATATATTTT.

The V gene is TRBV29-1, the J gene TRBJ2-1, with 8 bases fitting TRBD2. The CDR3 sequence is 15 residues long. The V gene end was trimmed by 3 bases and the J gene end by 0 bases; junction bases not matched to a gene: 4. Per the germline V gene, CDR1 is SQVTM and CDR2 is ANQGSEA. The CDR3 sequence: CSVDGTRYSYNEQFF. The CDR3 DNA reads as TGCAGCGTTGATGGGACTAGATACTCCTACAATGAGCAGTTCTTC.

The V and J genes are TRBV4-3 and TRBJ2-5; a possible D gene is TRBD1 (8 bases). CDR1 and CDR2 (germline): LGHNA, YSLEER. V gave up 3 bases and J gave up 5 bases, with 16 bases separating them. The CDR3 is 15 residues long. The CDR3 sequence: CASSQLQGEGETQYF. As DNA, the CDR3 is TGCGCCAGCAGCCAGCTACAGGGGGAGGGTGAGACCCAGTACTTC.

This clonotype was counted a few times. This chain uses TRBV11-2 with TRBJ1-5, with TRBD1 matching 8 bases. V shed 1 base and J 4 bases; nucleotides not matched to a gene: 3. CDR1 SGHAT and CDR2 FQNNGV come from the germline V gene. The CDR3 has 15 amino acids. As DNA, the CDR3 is TGTGCCAGCAGCTTAGCAGGGGGCGCGAATCAGCCCCAGCATTTT. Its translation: CASSLAGGANQPQHF.